This T cell receptor beta chain comes out of a study of T cells after yellow fever vaccination. Whole-study results and caveats: Researchers noted that a small share of clonotypes showed up in both CD4 and CD8 compartments. Though it reached lower strength, the secondary response hit its peak faster, day 5 versus 15.

By 5'RACE template switching, TCR cDNA was produced, with a universal primer site and UMIs added in the process. MiXCR was run by TCRdb on the 5' RACE reads, yielding one entry per CDR3 protein. Among 200,000 to 300,000 distinct CDR3 sequences listed, 6.9% were seen once. On this clonotype: The antigen is undetermined.

Germline V gene data show CDR1 as DFQATT and CDR2 as SNEGSKA (reference sequence). CDR3 length equals 14 residues. V was clipped by 1 base and J by 6 bases; unmatched bases: 4. The chain employs TRBV20-1 and TRBJ2-1; 9 bases are a match to TRBD2. The source was CD4+ T cells sorted from PBMCs, collected 15 days after the yellow fever booster vaccination. This TCR was recovered from a young man who received the YFV17D yellow fever vaccine. The CDR3 DNA reads as TGCAGTGCTAGAGCCGGGACTAGCTTCAATGAGCAGTTCTTC. It yields the protein CSARAGTSFNEQFF.